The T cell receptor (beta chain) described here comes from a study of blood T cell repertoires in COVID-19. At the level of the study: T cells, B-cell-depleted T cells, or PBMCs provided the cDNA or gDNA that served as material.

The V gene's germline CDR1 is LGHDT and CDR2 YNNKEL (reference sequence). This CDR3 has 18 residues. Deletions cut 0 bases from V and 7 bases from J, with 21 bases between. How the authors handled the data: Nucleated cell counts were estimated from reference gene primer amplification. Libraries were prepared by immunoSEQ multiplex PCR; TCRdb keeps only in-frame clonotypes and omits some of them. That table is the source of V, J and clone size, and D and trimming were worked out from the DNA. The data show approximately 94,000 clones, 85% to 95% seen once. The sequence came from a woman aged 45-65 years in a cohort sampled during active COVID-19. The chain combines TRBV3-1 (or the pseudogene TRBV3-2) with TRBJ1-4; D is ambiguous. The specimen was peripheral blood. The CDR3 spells CASSQDGISLSAGEKLFF. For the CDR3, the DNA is TGTGCCAGCAGCCAAGATGGGATTTCTCTTTCCGCGGGTGAAAAACTGTTTTTT.